A selection of T cell receptor beta chains follows, all from one sample in a study of blood T cells in healthy people across ages. TCRdb fed the 5' RACE reads into MiXCR, producing one record per CDR3 protein. The sample has about 1.5 million distinct CDR3 sequences; 42% are singletons. Sequenced sample: blood. Receptors originate from a woman younger than 30 in good health. CDR3s include the opening cysteine and the closing phenylalanine or tryptophan. D genes are given only for firm matches. Clone size is stated in some rows and not others, as once, few, many or a class when expanded.

V gene	clone size	J gene	D gene	CDR3 DNA	CDR3 protein
TRBV20-1	.	TRBJ2-1	.	TGCAGTGCTAGAGTCAGAGGATTGATCGGACCAAATGAGCAGTTCTTC	CSARVRGLIGPNEQFF
TRBV4-1	.	TRBJ2-5	.	TGCGCCAGCAGCCAAGATCGCCGGGAAGAGACCCAGTACTTC	CASSQDRREETQYF
TRBV12-3/TRBV12-4	.	TRBJ2-7	TRBD2	TGTGCCAGCAGCCATCTTGTGGCGGGAGGGTTTTTCGAGCAGTACTTC	CASSHLVAGGFFEQYF
TRBV7-6	.	TRBJ1-2	TRBD1	TGTGCCAGCAGCTTCGGGAAAAGGGACAGGGGCCTAAGATATGGCTACACCTTC	CASSFGKRDRGLRYGYTF
TRBV29-1	.	TRBJ2-1	.	TGCAGCGTTGACGAGGTTTCCTACAATGAGCAGTTCTTC	CSVDEVSYNEQFF
TRBV20-1	.	TRBJ1-2	.	TGCAGTGCTAGAGATGAGATCCGAACGTCTTATGGCTACACCTTC	CSARDEIRTSYGYTF
TRBV20-1	once	TRBJ1-4	.	TGCAGTGCTAGATTGCGGGGACGCAAGGATGAAAAACTGTTTTTT	CSARLRGRKDEKLFF
TRBV2	few	TRBJ2-3	TRBD2	TGTGCCAGCAGAGAACTAGCGGGACCCACGGATACGCAGTATTTT	CASRELAGPTDTQYF
TRBV6-4	once	TRBJ2-7	TRBD2	TGTGCCAGCAGTGTTGGCGGGGGGTCCGATGAGCAGTACTTC	CASSVGGGSDEQYF
TRBV7-2	.	TRBJ2-7	.	TGTGCCAGCAGCCCACGGGTCGGGTGGACAGCTTACGAGCAGTACTTC	CASSPRVGWTAYEQYF
TRBV12-3/TRBV12-4	.	TRBJ2-1	.	TGTGCCAGCAGTTTAGCGGGCAAGGGAAGCTTATGGGAGCAGTTCTTC	CASSLAGKGSLWEQFF
TRBV10-3	many	TRBJ1-2	.	TGTGCCATCAGTGAGACGACGGGCTATGGCTACACCTTC	CAISETTGYGYTF
TRBV20-1	.	TRBJ1-1	TRBD1	TGCAGTGCTAGGGACAGGGTGGACACTGAAGCTTTCTTT	CSARDRVDTEAFF
TRBV27	few	TRBJ2-2	TRBD2	TGTGCCAGCAGTTCCCCCCGGGAGGGAGGGACCGGGGAGCTGTTTTTT	CASSSPREGGTGELFF
TRBV29-1	.	TRBJ2-1	.	TGCAGCGCCGGTCCCACCTCTAGCTCCCTCGACAATGAGCAGTTCTTC	CSAGPTSSSLDNEQFF
TRBV5-1	.	TRBJ2-1	.	TGCGCCAGCAGCTTGGAAGACTATCCCTACAATGAGCAGTTCTTC	CASSLEDYPYNEQFF
TRBV6-6	few	TRBJ1-2	.	TGTGCCAGCAGAGACGGTATTCACTATGGCTACACCTTC	CASRDGIHYGYTF
TRBV12-3/TRBV12-4	.	TRBJ2-1	TRBD2	TGTGCCAGCACCTCCGGTAGCGGGAGGAGGAATGAGCAGTTCTTC	CASTSGSGRRNEQFF
TRBV5-5	.	TRBJ2-7	TRBD2	TGTGCCAGCAGCTTGTTAGGGACTAGCGGGGACGAGCAGTACTTC	CASSLLGTSGDEQYF
TRBV10-3	.	TRBJ2-1	TRBD2	TGTGCCATCAGTGGGGCTAGCGGGAGTGCGGCGTCCTACAATGAGCAGTTCTTC	CAISGASGSAASYNEQFF
TRBV10-3	few	TRBJ1-1	.	TGTGCCCTCCGGTGGGGCTTGAACACTGAAGCTTTCTTT	CALRWGLNTEAFF
TRBV4-1	few	TRBJ2-7	.	TGCGCCAGCAGCCCTCCTTACGCACAGAGACCCTACGAGCAGTACTTC	CASSPPYAQRPYEQYF
TRBV25-1	.	TRBJ2-5	.	TGTGCCAGCAGTGAATCAGGCAGCCCAACGGAGCAGTACTTC	CASSESGSPTEQYF
TRBV6-5	.	TRBJ1-2	.	TGTGCCAGCAGTGGTCAGACGGGTTATGGCTACACCTTC	CASSGQTGYGYTF
TRBV27	.	TRBJ2-3	TRBD2	TGTGCCAGCAGTCAAACTCCGGGACTAGCGGGGGGGGAGGGCACAGATACGCAGTATTTT	CASSQTPGLAGGEGTDTQYF
TRBV6-6	few	TRBJ1-2	.	TGTGCCAGCAGTTACTCGACGCAGCGATCTTATGGCTACACCTTC	CASSYSTQRSYGYTF
TRBV27	many	TRBJ2-1	.	TGTGCCAGTGCAAAGGGGTATGGGGGGCCGTCATACAATGAGCAGTTCTTC	CASAKGYGGPSYNEQFF
TRBV18	few	TRBJ2-7	.	TGTGCCAGCTCACCGGCGAACTCCTACGAGCAGTACTTC	CASSPANSYEQYF
TRBV3-1	.	TRBJ1-5	TRBD1	TGTGCCAGCAGCCAAGGTGGACAGGCCACCTCTTATAGCAATCAGCCCCAGCATTTT	CASSQGGQATSYSNQPQHF
TRBV20-1	.	TRBJ2-3	.	TGCAGTGCTAGAGTATTCGTGGGCCCAGATACGCAGTATTTT	CSARVFVGPDTQYF
TRBV27	few	TRBJ2-3	TRBD2	TGTGCCAGCTGGGAGGCGGGGGGCACAGATACGCAGTATTTT	CASWEAGGTDTQYF
TRBV7-2	.	TRBJ2-5	.	TGTGCCAGCAGCGATCGGGGGCTCTACCAAGAGACCCAGTACTTC	CASSDRGLYQETQYF
TRBV10-3	few	TRBJ2-3	TRBD2	TGTGCCAGCCAGACGGGACAGACGGGACTAGCGTTGAGCACAGATACGCAGTATTTT	CASQTGQTGLALSTDTQYF
TRBV29-1	few	TRBJ2-7	.	TGCAGCGTTGGCAATGAGCAGTACTTC	CSVGNEQYF
TRBV20-1	.	TRBJ1-2	.	TGCAGTGCTAACCCGGGGGCAGAACCTACGGCTGGCTACACCTTC	CSANPGAEPTAGYTF
TRBV29-1	medium-sized	TRBJ2-3	TRBD2	TGCAGCGTTGGACTAGCGGGAGTCGCAGATACGCAGTATTTT	CSVGLAGVADTQYF
TRBV20-1	.	TRBJ1-2	TRBD1	TGCAGTGCAGGGGACAGGGGGAGTATTAACTATGGCTACACCTTC	CSAGDRGSINYGYTF
TRBV4-1	.	TRBJ2-1	TRBD2	TGCGCCAGCAGAACTCTAGCGGGGCCTCACAATGAGCAGTTCTTC	CASRTLAGPHNEQFF
TRBV5-1	few	TRBJ2-5	.	TGCGCCAGCAGCGCAGTTGAAGGGAGGTACAATGAGCAGTACTTC	CASSAVEGRYNEQYF
TRBV4-1	few	TRBJ2-7	TRBD2	TGCGCCAGCAGCCCCGAAAGCGGGAGAGCCTACGAGCAGTACTTC	CASSPESGRAYEQYF
TRBV7-2	.	TRBJ1-2	.	TGTGCCAGCAGCTTACAACCCCTCTATGGCTACACCTTC	CASSLQPLYGYTF